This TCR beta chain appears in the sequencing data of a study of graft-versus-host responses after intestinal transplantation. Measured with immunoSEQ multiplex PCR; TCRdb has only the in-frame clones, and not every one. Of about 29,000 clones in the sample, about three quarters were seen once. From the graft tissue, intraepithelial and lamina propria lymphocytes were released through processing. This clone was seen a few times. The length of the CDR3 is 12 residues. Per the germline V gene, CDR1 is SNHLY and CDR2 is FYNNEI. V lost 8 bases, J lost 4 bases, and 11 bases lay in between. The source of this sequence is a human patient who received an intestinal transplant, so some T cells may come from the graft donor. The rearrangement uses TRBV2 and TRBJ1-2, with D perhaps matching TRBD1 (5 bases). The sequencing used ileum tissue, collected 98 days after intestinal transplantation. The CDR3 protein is CASPRQTYGYTF. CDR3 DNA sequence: TGTGCCAGCCCGCGACAGACCTATGGCTACACCTTC.